This passage covers 14 T cell receptor beta chains from one sample sequenced in a study of yellow fever vaccine responses in identical twins. TCRdb recomputed calls from the RT-PCR reads with MiXCR, one row per CDR3 protein. Of about 3,600 distinct CDR3 sequences in the sample, 73% were seen once. Sample: T cells from blood (PBMCs), unsorted or a sorted subset (not recorded which), taken before or after yellow fever vaccination (not recorded which). These receptors were obtained from a woman between 18 and 29 years old who received the yellow fever vaccine.

CDR3 protein: CATSRDFPSAYNEQFF. The CDR3 coding sequence is TGTGCCACCAGCAGAGATTTCCCTAGTGCCTACAATGAGCAGTTCTTC. The chain combines TRBV15 with TRBJ2-1, with D hard to call. Trimming shortened V by 0 bases and J by 2 bases, and 11 bases separated the two germline ends. The CDR3 length is 16 residues. Per germline, CDR1 LNHNV and CDR2 YYDKDF (reference sequence).

The gene calls are TRBV6-1 and TRBJ1-1, with D possibly being TRBD1 (6 bases). V was trimmed by 5 bases and J by 0 bases, leaving 16 bases between them. CDR3 length: 16 amino acids. Germline loops: CDR1 MNHNS, CDR2 SASEGT. The CDR3 reads CASSTALRGMNTEAFF. The DNA for the CDR3 is TGTGCCAGCAGTACTGCCCTCAGGGGCATGAACACTGAAGCTTTCTTT.

This rearrangement joins TRBV9 to TRBJ2-1, with TRBD2 matching 14 bases. CDR1 and CDR2 (germline): SGDLS, YYNGEE. Losses at the gene ends were 4 bases for V and 7 bases for J; bases not matched to a gene: 10. The CDR3 is 17 amino acids. The CDR3 reads CASSPQPGLAGVNEQFF. The DNA for the CDR3 is TGTGCCAGCAGCCCACAGCCGGGACTAGCGGGAGTGAATGAGCAGTTCTTC.

Concerning this clonotype: The junction departs from the called germline gene at one end, perhaps through a read error. This sequence joins TRBV7-7 and TRBJ2-7; no reliable D call. The CDR3 totals 13 residues. Germline assignment: CDR1 SSHAT and CDR2 FNYEAQ (reference sequence). The CDR3 loop is CASSLVLDGEQYF. The CDR3 DNA sequence: TGTGCTAGCAGCTTAGTGTTAGATGGCGAGCAGTACTTC.

J is TRBJ2-7 and V is TRBV7-9; 7 bases agree with TRBD1. Germline V CDR1 and CDR2: SEHNR, FQNEAQ (reference sequence). CDR3 length equals 13 residues. V shed 1 base and J 6 bases; nucleotides not matched to a gene: 3. The CDR3 is CASSLGDRREQYF. In DNA, the CDR3 is TGTGCCAGCAGCTTAGGGGACAGACGCGAGCAGTACTTC.

The CDR3 DNA reads as TGCGCCAGCAGGTCCGGGACACCTACTGAAGCTTTCTTT. Translating it yields CASRSGTPTEAFF. The V call is TRBV5-1, the J call TRBJ1-1, with D possibly being TRBD1 (6 bases). The V gene lost 5 bases and the J gene lost 5 bases, with 13 bases spanning the gap. This CDR3 has 13 residues. CDR1 is SGHRS, CDR2 YFSETQ, per germline.

J is TRBJ2-7 and V is TRBV10-3; D might be TRBD1 or TRBD2, each matching 5 bases. There are 12 residues in the CDR3. The ends were cut back, 0 bases at V and 6 bases at J, with 6 bases in the middle. Germline assignment: CDR1 ENHRY and CDR2 SYGVKD. CDR3 amino acids: CAISESGTEQYF. The CDR3 DNA reads as TGTGCCATCAGTGAGTCGGGGACCGAGCAGTACTTC.

The V gene is TRBV11-3, the J gene TRBJ2-1; 12 positions agree with TRBD2. The CDR3 has 17 residues. CDR1 is SGHNT, CDR2 YENEEA, per germline. V dropped 3 bases and J dropped 4; count of bases not matched to a gene: 7. CDR3: CASSFPSGGGSYNEQFF. The CDR3 region has the DNA TGTGCCAGCAGCTTTCCTAGCGGGGGGGGATCTTACAATGAGCAGTTCTTC.

A few counts support this clonotype. The V gene is TRBV2, the J gene TRBJ2-7; 8 bases are shared with TRBD1. Germline CDR1 SNHLY, CDR2 FYNNEI. The ends lost 5 bases at V and 1 base at J; junction bases unmatched: 10. This CDR3 is built from 16 residues. The CDR3 sequence is CASSSGRTGLSYEQYF. The CDR3 DNA is TGTGCCAGCAGTTCTGGCCGGACAGGGCTATCCTACGAGCAGTACTTC.

V is TRBV13 and J is TRBJ2-5; 7 nucleotides match TRBD1. Germline V gene sequence: CDR1 PRHDT, CDR2 FYEKMQ (reference sequence). The ends lost 7 bases at V and 1 base at J; junction bases unmatched: 6. This CDR3 is 14 amino acids long. The CDR3: CASTNRGRQETQYF. CDR3 nucleotide sequence: TGTGCCAGCACGAACAGGGGCCGCCAAGAGACCCAGTACTTC. The full variable domain, rest sourced from reference TRBV13 and TRBJ2-5, is AAGVIQSPRHLIKEKRETATLKCYPIPRHDTVYWYQQGPGQDPQFLISFYEKMQSDKGSIPDRFSAQQFSDYHSELNMSSLELGDSALYFCASTNRGRQETQYFGPGTRLLVL.

The CDR3 DNA sequence: TGTGCCAGCAGTTTGAGGGGGGGGGTTACTGAAGCTTTCTTT. This codes for CASSLRGGVTEAFF. The J gene is TRBJ1-1, the V gene TRBV27; tentative D call: TRBD1 (6 bases). Per germline, CDR1 MNHEY and CDR2 SMNVEV (reference sequence). There are 14 residues in the CDR3. The V end lost 3 bases, the J end lost 5 bases, and 13 bases lay between the germline ends.

The V call is TRBV28, the J call TRBJ2-7; either TRBD1 or TRBD2 may supply D (5 bases each). The CDR3 is made up of 14 amino acids. CDR1 is MDHEN, CDR2 SYDVKM, per germline. V was trimmed by 3 bases and J by 0 bases, leaving 9 bases between them. The DNA of the CDR3 is TGTGCCAGCAGTTTTGAGGGACCCTCCTACGAGCAGTACTTC. Residues: CASSFEGPSYEQYF.

The chain couples TRBV6-5 to TRBJ2-7, with TRBD1 matching over 7 bases. V was pared by 2 bases and J by 3 bases, with 16 bases of the junction left unmatched. This CDR3 has 18 residues. Germline-derived CDR1 and CDR2 are MNHEY and SVGAGI. The DNA of the CDR3 is TGTGCCAGCAGTTACCCTCGGGACAGTTCTAACCCCTTCTACGAGCAGTACTTC. It encodes CASSYPRDSSNPFYEQYF.

The rearrangement links TRBV7-9 to TRBJ2-1; 8 nucleotides line up with TRBD1. CDR1 and CDR2 (germline): SEHNR, FQNEAQ (reference sequence). The CDR3 runs 17 residues. V was clipped by 5 bases and J by 6 bases; unmatched bases: 15. The CDR3 nucleotides are TGTGCCAGCAGCCCGCCGGCTAGCAGGGGGCATCCCAATGAGCAGTTCTTC. It encodes CASSPPASRGHPNEQFF.